Below, 8 T cell receptor beta chains from the same sample are listed, as sequenced in a study of cytomegalovirus exposure and HLA in healthy donors. The study ran its PCR with 60 Vbeta and 13 Jbeta primers. Measured with immunoSEQ multiplex PCR; TCRdb has only the in-frame clones, and not every one. The table records under 200,000 clones, 65% to 80% of them present only once. The sequenced sample consisted of PBMCs. These receptors were taken from a man aged 35 to 55 in good health and CMV-seronegative.

This chain joins TRBV5-6 and TRBJ2-7; a weak D match, TRBD1 (6 bases). Germline CDR1 SGHDT, CDR2 YYEEEE. V lost 1 base and J 3 bases, leaving 17 bases between the germline ends. The CDR3 contains 16 residues. The CDR3 loop is CASSLPYNTGNYEQYF. In DNA form, the CDR3 reads TGTGCCAGCAGCTTGCCCTACAACACAGGGAACTACGAGCAGTACTTC.

The chain couples TRBV4-2 to TRBJ2-7; tentative D call: TRBD1 (5 bases). The CDR3 spans 15 residues. V was shortened by 4 bases and J by 3 bases, with 16 bases between the two germline ends. CDR1 LGHNA and CDR2 YNFKEQ come from the germline V gene. CDR3 sequence (DNA): TGTGCCAGCAGCCCTAGGCAGGGTGCGGACTACGAGCAGTACTTC. Its translation is CASSPRQGADYEQYF.

This chain joins TRBV11-1 and TRBJ2-3; TRBD2 is a possible D gene (5 bases). The V end was cut by 0 bases, the J end by 4 bases, with 17 bases between. Germline V CDR1 and CDR2: SGHAT, FQDESV (reference sequence). This CDR3 is 17 amino acids long. This chain's CDR3 is CASSLALLRERPDTQYF. The CDR3 coding sequence is TGTGCCAGCAGCTTAGCGCTACTGAGGGAGCGGCCAGATACGCAGTATTTT. Drawing the rest from reference TRBV11-1 and TRBJ2-3, the complete variable domain is EAEVAQSPRYKITEKSQAVAFWCDPISGHATLYWYRQILGQGPELLVQFQDESVVDDSQLPKDRFSAERLKGVDSTLKIQPAELGDSAMYLCASSLALLRERPDTQYFGPGTRLTVL.

V is TRBV29-1 and J is TRBJ2-5, with a tentative D call TRBD1 (5 bases). The CDR3 covers 14 residues. The V end was cut by 2 bases, the J end by 1 base, with 11 bases between. Germline V gene data show CDR1 as SQVTM and CDR2 as ANQGSEA. This CDR3 is CSVEPRQTQETQYF. CDR3 DNA: TGCAGCGTTGAACCTCGACAGACCCAAGAGACCCAGTACTTC.

The chain employs TRBV11-2 and TRBJ2-3, with TRBD2 identical over 7 bases. This CDR3 is 16 amino acids long. V lost 2 bases to trimming and J lost 0 bases; unmatched junction nucleotides: 5. Looked up from germline, CDR1 is SGHAT and CDR2 is FQNNGV. The DNA for the CDR3 is TGTGCCAGCAGCTTATACCAAGCGGGGAGCACAGATACGCAGTATTTT. Translating it yields CASSLYQAGSTDTQYF.

The chain has TRBV28 and TRBJ1-2; no clear D gene. The CDR3 loop spans 14 amino acids. The germline CDR1 and CDR2 sequences are MDHEN and SYDVKM. Deletions cut 5 bases from V and 4 bases from J, with 14 bases between. Here the CDR3 reads CASSPVGTTYGYTF. CDR3 bases: TGTGCCAGCAGTCCGGTCGGAACTACCTATGGCTACACCTTC.

This sequence joins TRBV29-1 and TRBJ1-4; D might be TRBD1 (5 bases). CDR1 is SQVTM and CDR2 is ANQGSEA in the germline V gene. V was cut by 6 bases and J by 8 bases, with 10 bases left in between. The CDR3 runs to 11 residues. The DNA of the CDR3 is TGCAGCGTGGGGGGACTCGAAAAACTGTTTTTT. This translates into CSVGGLEKLFF.

The chain uses TRBV10-3 and TRBJ2-1; 11 bases map to TRBD2. CDR3 size: 16 residues. V lost 2 bases to trimming and J lost 7 bases; unmatched junction nucleotides: 7. CDR1 and CDR2 (germline): ENHRY, SYGVKD. The CDR3 here is CAISEAGTSGLNEQFF. DNA of the CDR3: TGTGCCATCAGTGAGGCTGGGACTAGCGGACTTAATGAGCAGTTCTTC.